What follows describes a single TCR beta chain. TCRdb's copy holds only in-frame clones and misses some; the assay was immunoSEQ multiplex PCR. The sample lists about 170,000 clones; about 92% were seen once. With 7 bases removed from V and 5 bases from J, the gap between germline ends came to 18 bases. Germline V gene lookup returns CDR1 PRHDT and CDR2 FYEKMQ (reference sequence). The CDR3 runs 15 residues. These data are taken from a study of blood T cell repertoires in COVID-19. Study as a whole: T cells, B-cell-depleted T cells, or PBMCs provided the cDNA or gDNA that served as material.

Those enrolled in Seattle joined during active infection and were followed longitudinally afterward. Material: peripheral blood. This chain links TRBV13 with TRBJ2-1; D might be TRBD2 (5 bases). This clonotype was sampled from a man aged 25 to 40 with COVID-19, enrolled during active disease. The CDR3 reads CASTTGGLLDNEQFF. DNA for the CDR3: TGTGCCAGCACCACTGGAGGCCTACTAGACAATGAGCAGTTCTTC.